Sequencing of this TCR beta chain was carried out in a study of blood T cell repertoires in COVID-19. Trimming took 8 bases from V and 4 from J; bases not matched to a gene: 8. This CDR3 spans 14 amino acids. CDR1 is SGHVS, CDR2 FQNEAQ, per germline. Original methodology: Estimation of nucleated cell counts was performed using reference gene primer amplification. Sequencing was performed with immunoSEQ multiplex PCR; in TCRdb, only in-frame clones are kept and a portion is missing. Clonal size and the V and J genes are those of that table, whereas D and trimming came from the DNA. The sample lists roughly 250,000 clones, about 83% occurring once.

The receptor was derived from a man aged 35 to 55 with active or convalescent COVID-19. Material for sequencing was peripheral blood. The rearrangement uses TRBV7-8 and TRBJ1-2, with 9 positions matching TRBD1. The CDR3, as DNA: TGTGCCAGCTCTCTCCAGACAGGGGGCTATGGCTACACCTTC. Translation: CASSLQTGGYGYTF.